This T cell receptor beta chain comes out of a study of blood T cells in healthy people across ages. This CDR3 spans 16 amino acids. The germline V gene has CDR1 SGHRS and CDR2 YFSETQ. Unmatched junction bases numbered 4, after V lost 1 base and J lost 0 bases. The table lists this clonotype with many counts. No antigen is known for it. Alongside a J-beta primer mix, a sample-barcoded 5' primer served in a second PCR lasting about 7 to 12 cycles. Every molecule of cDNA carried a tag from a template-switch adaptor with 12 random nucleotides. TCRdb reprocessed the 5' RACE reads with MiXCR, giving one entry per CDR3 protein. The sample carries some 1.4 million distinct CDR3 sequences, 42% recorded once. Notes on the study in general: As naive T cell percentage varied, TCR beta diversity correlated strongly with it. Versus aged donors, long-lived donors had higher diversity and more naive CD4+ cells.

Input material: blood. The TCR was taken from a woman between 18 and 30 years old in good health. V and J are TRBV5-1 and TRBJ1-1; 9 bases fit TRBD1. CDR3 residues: CASSLTGTGLNTEAFF. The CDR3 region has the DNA TGCGCCAGCAGCTTGACCGGGACAGGGCTGAACACTGAAGCTTTCTTT.